This T cell receptor beta chain was identified in a study of cytomegalovirus exposure and HLA in healthy donors. General study findings and limits: TCR beta chains numbering some 160 were designated cytomegalovirus-associated. Reportedly, HLA-A and HLA-B alleles of most subjects were accurately predicted from TCR beta.

Both 60 Vbeta primers and 13 Jbeta primers went into the PCR. Produced via immunoSEQ multiplex PCR; TCRdb's table is partial and in-frame only. The sample lists roughly 150,000 clones; about 78% were seen once. Concerning this clone itself: Its specificity is unknown.

The sequenced material came from PBMCs. This TCR derives from a male donor in good health and CMV-seronegative.

Here the CDR3 DNA reads TGTGCCAGCAAGGGACAGGGGGCTTACCATGAGCAGTTCTTC. Translated: CASKGQGAYHEQFF. The chain employs TRBV2 and TRBJ2-1; TRBD1 agrees at 12 bases. This CDR3 is 14 amino acids long. Germline V gene lookup returns CDR1 SNHLY and CDR2 FYNNEI. V shed 7 bases and J 8 bases; nucleotides not matched to a gene: 6.